The 31 T cell receptor beta chains listed next were all sequenced from one sample in a study of T cell repertoires in ileal Crohn's disease. Clones were sequenced by immunoSEQ multiplex PCR, and TCRdb holds only the in-frame ones, with some missing. The sample records 4,000 to 6,000 clones, 70% to 80% being singletons. Material: ileal tissue. The receptors were gathered from an adult with Crohn's disease.

This clone was found a few times. The chain is built from TRBV5-1 and TRBJ2-1; the D gene is possibly TRBD1 (5 bases). Trimming took 1 base from V and 7 from J, leaving 15 bases between them. The CDR3 extends over 15 amino acids. Germline lookup yields CDR1 SGHRS and CDR2 YFSETQ. CDR3 sequence reads: CASSLQGVVANEQFF. The CDR3 DNA sequence: TGCGCCAGCAGCTTGCAGGGTGTGGTAGCAAATGAGCAGTTCTTC.

V and J are TRBV7-9 and TRBJ2-2, with D possibly being TRBD1 (7 bases). Trimming left V 6 bases short and J 6 bases short, with 20 bases between. CDR3 size: 16 residues. Germline V gene data show CDR1 as SEHNR and CDR2 as FQNEAQ (reference sequence). CDR3 region: CASSRFAGQRAGELFF. The CDR3, as DNA: TGTGCCAGCAGTCGGTTCGCGGGACAGCGAGCCGGGGAGCTGTTTTTT.

The chain links TRBV18 to TRBJ1-1, with D unresolved. The V and J ends lost 3 bases and 0 bases respectively, with 14 bases between them. There are 16 residues in the CDR3. Per the germline V gene, CDR1 is KGHSH and CDR2 is LQKENI. This chain's CDR3 is CASSPFKAQLNTEAFF. CDR3 coding DNA: TGTGCCAGCTCACCCTTTAAAGCACAGCTGAACACTGAAGCTTTCTTT.

The rearrangement links TRBV2 to TRBJ1-2, with unresolved D. The length of the CDR3 is 13 residues. Trimming stripped 3 bases from V and 6 bases from J, with 11 bases between. Germline CDR1 SNHLY, CDR2 FYNNEI. Here the CDR3 reads CASSEESFNGYTF. CDR3 DNA sequence: TGTGCCAGCAGTGAGGAGAGCTTCAATGGCTACACCTTC.

The V call is TRBV4-1, the J call TRBJ2-3; 11 bases match TRBD2. The CDR3 runs to 19 residues. The J segment lost 0 bases and the V segment lost 0 bases, leaving 8 bases of the junction unmatched. CDR1 is MGHRA, CDR2 YSYEKL, per germline. The CDR3 DNA reads TGCGCCAGCAGCCAAGATCCGGGACTAGCGGATTCTAGCACAGATACGCAGTATTTT. Its translation: CASSQDPGLADSSTDTQYF.

The chain combines TRBV5-6 with TRBJ2-2; 9 bases are shared with TRBD2. Germline V gives CDR1 SGHDT, CDR2 YYEEEE. The CDR3 consists of 17 residues. V shed 0 bases, J shed 6 bases, and the junction held 9 bases outside the gene matches. CDR3 residues: CASSLGLAGVISGELFF. CDR3 in DNA: TGTGCCAGCAGCTTGGGATTAGCGGGGGTAATTTCCGGGGAGCTGTTTTTT.

The J gene is TRBJ1-1, the V gene TRBV11-3, with D perhaps TRBD1 (6 bases). Per germline, CDR1 SGHNT and CDR2 YENEEA. The CDR3 extends over 13 amino acids. Trimming cost V 3 bases and J 4 bases, with 9 bases left between them. CDR3 bases: TGTGCCAGCAGCTTCGGACAGACCACTGAAGCTTTCTTT. Encoded protein: CASSFGQTTEAFF. Filled out from reference TRBV11-3 and TRBJ1-1, the complete variable domain reads EAGVVQSPRYKIIEKKQPVAFWCNPISGHNTLYWYLQNLGQGPELLIRYENEEAVDDSQLPKDRFSAERLKGVDSTLKIQPAELGDSAVYLCASSFGQTTEAFFGQGTRLTVV.

V is TRBV25-1 and J is TRBJ1-1, with TRBD1 as a possible D gene (6 bases). The CDR3 consists of 12 residues. Looked up from germline, CDR1 is MGHDK and CDR2 is SYGVNS. V was trimmed by 6 bases and J by 5 bases, leaving 10 bases between them. Written as DNA, the CDR3 is TGTGCCAGCAGGTTACAGGGAACTGAAGCTTTCTTT. Translating gives CASRLQGTEAFF.

The CDR3: CASSPGGGRETQYF. The CDR3 DNA sequence: TGTGCCAGCTCCCCAGGCGGGGGGCGGGAGACCCAGTACTTC. This chain uses TRBV28 with TRBJ2-5, with 8 bases fitting TRBD2. The CDR3 is made up of 14 amino acids. Germline V gives CDR1 MDHEN, CDR2 SYDVKM. V gave up 8 bases and J gave up 5 bases; unmatched junction bases: 10.

The DNA of the CDR3 is TGTGCCAGCAGTCCTCCTTCGGGGTACGAGCAGTACTTC. It encodes CASSPPSGYEQYF. The gene calls are TRBV27 and TRBJ2-7; the D gene is possibly TRBD2 (5 bases). The V gene's germline CDR1 is MNHEY and CDR2 SMNVEV (reference sequence). The CDR3 consists of 13 residues. The V end lost 5 bases, the J end lost 4 bases, and 12 bases lay between the germline ends.

The chain links TRBV10-3 to TRBJ1-6; 8 nucleotides agree with TRBD1. Trimming cost V 2 bases and J 9 bases; bases outside gene matches: 9. The CDR3 spans 16 residues. Germline lookup yields CDR1 ENHRY and CDR2 SYGVKD. The CDR3 bases are TGTGCCATCAGTGAGGAACGGACAGGGCGGGGTTCACCCCTCCACTTT. It translates to CAISEERTGRGSPLHF.

The chain employs TRBV7-7 and TRBJ2-1, with 7 bases matching TRBD2. This CDR3 is 16 amino acids long. Germline lookup yields CDR1 SSHAT and CDR2 FNYEAQ (reference sequence). The ends lost 2 bases at V and 5 bases at J; junction bases unmatched: 9. The CDR3 region has the DNA TGTGCCAGCAGCTTAAACCCAGGGAGGGAGAACAATGAGCAGTTCTTC. Amino acids: CASSLNPGRENNEQFF.

This clone has a handful of counts. Other DNA sequences from this sample encode an identical CDR3 as well. The chain has TRBV29-1 and TRBJ1-1; D is possibly TRBD1 (6 bases). Trimming removed 5 bases from V and 3 bases from J, with 13 bases in between. This CDR3 is built from 13 residues. In germline, CDR1 is SQVTM, CDR2 ANQGSEA. CDR3 nucleotide sequence: TGCAGCGTTAAGGGGGAAGATTACACTGAAGCTTTCTTT. It codes for CSVKGEDYTEAFF.

The genes are TRBV28 and TRBJ1-5; tentatively, D is TRBD1 (6 bases). CDR1 is MDHEN and CDR2 is SYDVKM in the germline V gene. The CDR3 extends over 14 amino acids. V was pared by 2 bases and J by 6 bases, with 11 bases between. The CDR3 sequence is CASSLSTGTQPQHF. Here the CDR3 DNA reads TGTGCCAGCAGTTTAAGCACAGGGACTCAGCCCCAGCATTTT.

The chain is built from TRBV7-9 and TRBJ2-7; D is perhaps TRBD1 (6 bases). Germline values: CDR1 SEHNR, CDR2 FQNEAQ (reference sequence). Trimming removed 1 base from V and 7 bases from J, with 20 bases in between. The CDR3 sequence is 16 residues long. The CDR3 DNA sequence: TGTGCCAGCAGCTTAGGTGGTGGCGGCCCGAGGGGGGAGCAGTACTTC. It specifies CASSLGGGGPRGEQYF. Filled out from reference TRBV7-9 and TRBJ2-7, the complete variable domain reads DTGVSQNPRHKITKRGQNVTFRCDPISEHNRLYWYRQTLGQGPEFLTYFQNEAQLEKSRLLSDRFSAERPKGSFSTLEIQRTEQGDSAMYLCASSLGGGGPRGEQYFGPGTRLTVT.

The V gene is TRBV28, the J gene TRBJ1-5; TRBD1 is a possible D gene (6 bases). The ends were cut back, 9 bases at V and 0 bases at J, with 12 bases in the middle. CDR1 and CDR2 from the germline V gene are MDHEN and SYDVKM. The CDR3 is made up of 14 amino acids. This CDR3 is CASEGQYSNQPQHF. CDR3 DNA sequence: TGTGCCAGTGAAGGACAGTATAGCAATCAGCCCCAGCATTTT.

This clone was counted a single time. The chain has TRBV11-2 and TRBJ2-7, with TRBD1 identical over 12 bases. The CDR3 contains 16 residues. Germline-derived CDR1 and CDR2 are SGHAT and FQNNGV. With V trimmed by 3 bases and J by 5 bases, 8 bases remained unmatched. The CDR3 loop is CASSLIGGQGAHEQYF. CDR3 coding DNA: TGTGCCAGCAGCTTGATCGGGGGACAGGGGGCCCACGAGCAGTACTTC.

This chain uses TRBV10-1 with TRBJ2-3; 11 bases are a match to TRBD1. The junction had 3 bases not matched to a gene; V was cut back by 1 base and J by 6 bases. This CDR3 region has 15 residues. Germline lookup yields CDR1 WNHNN and CDR2 SYGVQD (reference sequence). The CDR3 spells CASSEFGQGADTQYF. The CDR3 coding sequence is TGCGCCAGCAGTGAGTTCGGACAGGGGGCCGATACGCAGTATTTT.

The chain joins TRBV5-1 to TRBJ2-2, with D perhaps matching TRBD2 (7 bases). Trimming stripped 0 bases from V and 6 bases from J, with 12 bases between. Germline V lookup: CDR1 SGHRS, CDR2 YFSETQ. This CDR3 has 15 residues. The DNA for the CDR3 is TGCGCCAGCAGCTTGGAGGGGGGGACGGCCGGGGAGCTGTTTTTT. Protein: CASSLEGGTAGELFF. The complete variable domain, with remaining parts taken from reference TRBV5-1 and TRBJ2-2, reads KAGVTQTPRYLIKTRGQQVTLSCSPISGHRSVSWYQQTPGQGLQFLFEYFSETQRNKGNFPGRFSGRQFSNSRSEMNVSTLELGDSALYLCASSLEGGTAGELFFGEGSRLTVL.

The gene calls are TRBV19 and TRBJ1-6; no clear D. The germline CDR1 and CDR2 sequences are LNHDA and SQIVND (reference sequence). The CDR3 runs to 15 residues. V lost 5 bases and J lost 9, with 17 bases in between. CDR3 sequence: CASSVSGSVGSPLHF. The CDR3, as DNA: TGTGCCAGTAGTGTATCCGGGAGTGTGGGTTCACCCCTCCACTTT.

This clone appeared a few times. The chain carries TRBV10-2 and TRBJ2-7, with TRBD1 as a possible D gene (6 bases). The CDR3 contains 15 residues. V lost 10 bases and J 3 bases, leaving 22 bases between the germline ends. In germline, CDR1 is WSHSY, CDR2 SAAADI. CDR3 in amino acids: CATISPGTPYYEQYF. DNA for the CDR3: TGCGCCACCATATCCCCTGGGACACCCTACTACGAGCAGTACTTC.

J is TRBJ2-1 and V is TRBV6-1; 8 bases align to TRBD2. J was trimmed by 8 bases and V by 4 bases; bases with no gene match: 13. Germline V CDR1 and CDR2: MNHNS, SASEGT. The CDR3 totals 16 residues. CDR3 coding DNA: TGTGCCAGCAGTGTCCTCTCTAGCGGGTTGGGCGATGAGCAGTTCTTC. Its protein product is CASSVLSSGLGDEQFF.

V gene TRBV5-5 combines with J gene TRBJ2-6, with TRBD1 as a possible D gene (6 bases). Germline CDR1 SGHKS, CDR2 YYEKEE (reference sequence). This CDR3 spans 17 amino acids. V gave up 1 base and J gave up 0 bases, with 11 bases separating them. CDR3 sequence (DNA): TGTGCCAGCAGCTTGACAGGGATCCCCTCTGGGGCCAACGTCCTGACTTTC. It codes for CASSLTGIPSGANVLTF.

The chain links TRBV10-3 to TRBJ2-3; the D gene is possibly TRBD2 (5 bases). Germline loops: CDR1 ENHRY, CDR2 SYGVKD. V was pared by 6 bases and J by 0 bases, with 7 bases between. This CDR3 has 13 amino acids. This CDR3 is CAIRDFSTDTQYF. The CDR3 DNA follows: TGTGCCATCAGGGACTTCAGCACAGATACGCAGTATTTT.

J is TRBJ2-5 and V is TRBV20-1; the D is unclear. V gave up 0 bases and J gave up 7 bases, with 6 bases separating them. Germline values: CDR1 DFQATT, CDR2 SNEGSKA (reference sequence). The CDR3 consists of 11 residues. Here the CDR3 reads CSARDTVTQYF. The CDR3 nucleotides are TGCAGTGCTAGAGATACGGTGACCCAGTACTTC.

The gene calls are TRBV19 and TRBJ2-2, with D maybe TRBD1 (5 bases). From germline, CDR1 is LNHDA and CDR2 SQIVND (reference sequence). The V gene lost 1 base and the J gene lost 7 bases, with 13 bases spanning the gap. There are 15 residues in the CDR3. The CDR3 spells CASSIADSVGGELFF. CDR3 nucleotide sequence: TGTGCCAGTAGTATAGCAGACAGTGTCGGCGGGGAGCTGTTTTTT.

This clone came up a few times. The V call is TRBV5-4, the J call TRBJ1-1; D gene ambiguous. V was clipped by 0 bases and J by 0 bases, with 9 bases between them. The CDR3 contains 15 residues. Germline loops: CDR1 SGHNT, CDR2 YYREEE (reference sequence). The DNA of the CDR3 is TGTGCCAGCAGCTTGGACGGTCGGGTGAACACTGAAGCTTTCTTT. It yields the protein CASSLDGRVNTEAFF. The full variable domain, with the rest looked up from reference TRBV5-4 and TRBJ1-1, is ETGVTQSPTHLIKTRGQQVTLRCSSQSGHNTVSWYQQALGQGPQFIFQYYREEENGRGNFPPRFSGLQFPNYSSELNVNALELDDSALYLCASSLDGRVNTEAFFGQGTRLTVV.

This chain links TRBV10-3 with TRBJ1-2; D is undetermined. V shed 6 bases and J shed 1 base, with 18 bases lying between them. The germline gives CDR1 ENHRY, CDR2 SYGVKD. The CDR3 has 16 residues. The CDR3 bases are TGTGCCATCAGAGGAGGGCCCTCCTCTTATAACTATGGCTACACCTTC. Translation gives CAIRGGPSSYNYGYTF.

This clone was detected a few times. In DNA, the CDR3 is TGTGCCAGCAGCTTCGGGACAGGGAACTATGGCTACACCTTC. Its protein is CASSFGTGNYGYTF. The gene calls are TRBV11-2 and TRBJ1-2, with 9 bases that match TRBD1. V was pared by 3 bases and J by 2 bases, with 1 base of the junction left unmatched. Germline assignment: CDR1 SGHAT and CDR2 FQNNGV. The CDR3 extends over 14 amino acids.

This clone was counted a single time. The CDR3 region has the DNA TGCGCCAGCAGCCTAACTCAGGGCGGATTTGCTTTCTTT. It is translated as CASSLTQGGFAFF. The J gene is TRBJ1-1, the V gene TRBV5-1; a weak D match, TRBD1 (5 bases). CDR3 length: 13 amino acids. Germline CDR1 reads SGHRS; CDR2 reads YFSETQ. Trimming pared 4 bases from V and 11 bases from J, leaving 18 bases between.

The chain links TRBV6-1 to TRBJ1-1, with D perhaps TRBD1 (6 bases). CDR1 and CDR2 from the germline V gene are MNHNS and SASEGT. With 8 bases removed from V and 3 bases from J, the gap between germline ends came to 19 bases. This CDR3 region has 15 residues. The CDR3 nucleotides are TGTGCCAGCTCAAAAGGGGGGGCGGGGGACACTGAAGCTTTCTTT. Translated, it gives CASSKGGAGDTEAFF.